Following are 6 T cell receptor beta chains from one sample sequenced in a study of CD8 T cells in ankylosing spondylitis. From the 5' RACE reads, TCRdb called clonotypes with MiXCR, one entry per CDR3 protein. There are some 240,000 distinct CDR3 sequences in the sample; less than 10% occur only once, and approximately 6.3% lies in the top ten. The sample comprised blood, either unsorted or a sorted T cell fraction (not recorded which). All receptors derive from a male donor with ankylosing spondylitis or in good health (not recorded which).

At least ten counts were recorded for this clonotype. The gene calls are TRBV4-3 and TRBJ2-7; possible D gene TRBD1, 6 bases. Germline CDR1 is LGHNA and CDR2 is YSLEER. This CDR3 contains 14 residues. Trimming took off 1 base at V and 2 bases at J, with 9 bases between the two ends. The CDR3 protein is CASSQAQGPYEQYF. CDR3 coding DNA: TGCGCCAGCAGCCAAGCACAGGGACCCTACGAGCAGTACTTC.

This clonotype showed up many times. J is TRBJ1-1 and V is TRBV20-1, with D unclear. CDR3 length: 13 amino acids. V dropped 0 bases and J dropped 7 bases, with 12 bases sitting between them. Germline V gene sequence: CDR1 DFQATT, CDR2 SNEGSKA (reference sequence). CDR3 in amino acids: CSARDQGDGEAFF. The CDR3, as DNA: TGCAGTGCTAGAGATCAAGGTGACGGTGAAGCTTTCTTT.

This clonotype was counted at least ten times. The chain employs TRBV15 and TRBJ2-4; D is unclear. The germline V gene encodes CDR1 LNHNV and CDR2 YYDKDF (reference sequence). This CDR3 is built from 11 residues. The V end lost 3 bases, the J end lost 6 bases, and 3 bases lay between the germline ends. CDR3 coding DNA: TGTGCCACCAGCAGCTCAAACATTCAGTACTTC. Its protein product is CATSSSNIQYF.

The V and J genes are TRBV28 and TRBJ1-1; no reliable D call. V lost 7 bases and J lost 1, with 13 bases in between. Germline assignment: CDR1 MDHEN and CDR2 SYDVKM. The CDR3 totals 14 residues. CDR3 amino acids: CASIRGNKNTEAFF. In nucleotides, the CDR3 is TGTGCCAGCATCCGAGGAAATAAGAACACTGAAGCTTTCTTT. Looking up the rest from reference TRBV28 and TRBJ1-1 gives the full variable domain: DVKVTQSSRYLVKRTGEKVFLECVQDMDHENMFWYRQDPGLGLRLIYFSYDVKMKEKGDIPEGYSVSREKKERFSLILESASTNQTSMYLCASIRGNKNTEAFFGQGTRLTVV.

This clonotype occurred many times. The chain employs TRBV5-1 and TRBJ1-1; D might be TRBD1 (5 bases). V lost 6 bases and J lost 7, with 16 bases in between. This CDR3 has 13 amino acids. Germline CDR1 and CDR2: SGHRS and YFSETQ. The CDR3 region is CASTNRGVGEAFF. In nucleotides, the CDR3 is TGCGCCAGCACCAACCGGGGGGTTGGTGAAGCTTTCTTT.

The chain recombines TRBV4-1 with TRBJ2-7; TRBD2 agrees at 7 bases. Germline CDR1 is MGHRA and CDR2 is YSYEKL. This CDR3 is built from 16 residues. Trimming took 8 bases from V and 2 from J; bases not matched to a gene: 15. The CDR3 here is CASSVKREVTPYEQYF. CDR3 nucleotide sequence: TGCGCCAGCTCCGTCAAACGGGAGGTCACACCCTACGAGCAGTACTTC.